Presented here are 20 T cell receptor beta chains from one specimen sequenced in a study of blood T cell repertoires in COVID-19. The method was immunoSEQ multiplex PCR; TCRdb's version includes in-frame clones alone and lacks a portion of them. The sample comprises over 95,000 clones, around four fifths of which are singletons, and approximately 8.1% rests with the top ten. Material for sequencing was peripheral blood. All receptors derive from a woman between 40 and 50 years old with acute or convalescent COVID-19.

The chain combines TRBV29-1 with TRBJ2-1, with a tentative D call TRBD2 (6 bases). This CDR3 is 14 amino acids long. Germline lookup yields CDR1 SQVTM and CDR2 ANQGSEA. The CDR3 DNA sequence: TGCAGTCTTCGGGACTCCGGCAGCGGCAATGAGCAGTTCTTC. Its translation is CSLRDSGSGNEQFF.

The V call is TRBV7-2, the J call TRBJ2-7; 7 bases align to TRBD2. Germline trimming cut 3 bases from V and 4 bases from J; bases unmatched to any gene: 6. The CDR3 is made up of 14 amino acids. The germline gives CDR1 SGHTA, CDR2 FQGNSA. CDR3 in DNA: TGTGCCAGCAGCTTGATGGGGGGGGAATACGAGCAGTACTTC. Its translation: CASSLMGGEYEQYF.

The chain combines TRBV7-9 with TRBJ2-3, with D maybe TRBD2 (6 bases). Germline V gene data show CDR1 as SEHNR and CDR2 as FQNEAQ (reference sequence). This CDR3 is 14 amino acids long. Trimming stripped 5 bases from V and 5 bases from J, with 14 bases between. CDR3 nucleotide sequence: TGTGCCAGCAGCCTCTCGGCGGGGAGAGATACGCAGTATTTT. Its translation: CASSLSAGRDTQYF.

This chain links TRBV19 with TRBJ2-6, with 7 bases fitting TRBD1. The CDR3 loop spans 16 amino acids. V lost 8 bases, J lost 6 bases, and 13 bases stayed unmatched. CDR1 is LNHDA, CDR2 SQIVND, per germline (reference sequence). CDR3 region: CASHPEQGFEANVLTF. The CDR3 nucleotides are TGTGCCAGTCACCCAGAACAGGGGTTTGAGGCCAACGTCCTGACTTTC.

V and J are TRBV19 and TRBJ1-1; 7 bases line up with TRBD1. V gave up 5 bases and J gave up 7 bases; unmatched junction bases: 7. Looked up from germline, CDR1 is LNHDA and CDR2 is SQIVND (reference sequence). The CDR3 runs 13 residues. The CDR3 DNA reads as TGTGCCAGTAGTTTTACGGACAGGATTGAAGCTTTCTTT. This translates into CASSFTDRIEAFF.

The CDR3, as DNA: TGCAGCGGGGGACGGTCCACTGAAGCTTTCTTT. Residues: CSGGRSTEAFF. V is TRBV29-1 and J is TRBJ1-1; D perhaps matches TRBD1 (5 bases). This CDR3 comprises 11 residues. Trimming left V 7 bases short and J 4 bases short, with 10 bases between. Germline CDR1 SQVTM, CDR2 ANQGSEA.

J is TRBJ1-1 and V is TRBV7-2; D call uncertain. Trimming left V 0 bases short and J 9 bases short, with 23 bases between. Germline V gene data show CDR1 as SGHTA and CDR2 as FQGNSA. The CDR3 runs to 17 residues. The CDR3 spells CASSLAPISDLRPQAFF. Written as DNA, the CDR3 is TGTGCCAGCAGCTTAGCCCCCATTAGTGATTTGCGGCCCCAAGCTTTCTTT.

This chain's CDR3 is CASSALAGGPSTDTQYF. The DNA for the CDR3 is TGTGCCAGCAGCGCACTAGCGGGGGGGCCCTCGACAGATACGCAGTATTTT. This sequence joins TRBV5-4 and TRBJ2-3; 13 bases align to TRBD2. V lost 4 bases, J lost 3 bases, and 8 bases stayed unmatched. Germline CDR1 and CDR2: SGHNT and YYREEE (reference sequence). This CDR3 contains 17 residues.

This clone showed up just a few times. The rearrangement links TRBV18 to TRBJ1-1; perhaps TRBD1 as D (5 bases). V shed 6 bases and J shed 9 bases, with 14 bases lying between them. CDR1 KGHSH and CDR2 LQKENI come from the germline V gene. The length of the CDR3 is 12 residues. This chain's CDR3 is CASSPRGDQAFF. CDR3 sequence (DNA): TGTGCCAGCTCGCCTAGGGGTGATCAAGCTTTCTTT.

This sequence joins TRBV7-2 and TRBJ1-4; 9 nucleotides line up with TRBD1. Germline assignment: CDR1 SGHTA and CDR2 FQGNSA. V shed 4 bases, J shed 10 bases, and the junction held 4 bases outside the gene matches. This CDR3 region has 13 residues. The CDR3 DNA reads TGTGCCAGCAGCTCACAGGGGGCGCGAAAACTGTTTTTT. It translates to CASSSQGARKLFF.

The V and J genes are TRBV19 and TRBJ1-4; D unresolved. V dropped 1 base and J dropped 10 bases, with 13 bases sitting between them. The CDR3 runs 14 residues. CDR1 and CDR2 (germline): LNHDA, SQIVND (reference sequence). CDR3: CASSIGPLGGKLFF. In DNA, the CDR3 is TGTGCCAGTAGTATAGGCCCTCTCGGAGGAAAACTGTTTTTT.

The sample holds a few counts of this clone. In DNA form, the CDR3 reads TGTGCCAGCAGTTACGAGCCAACAGATACGCAGTATTTT. Amino acids: CASSYEPTDTQYF. The V gene is TRBV6-2 or TRBV6-3, the J gene TRBJ2-3; unclear D gene. The CDR3 extends over 13 amino acids. Trimming removed 2 bases at V and 3 bases at J, with 6 bases between. The germline V gene encodes CDR1 MNHEY and CDR2 SVGEGT.

The CDR3 here is CASSPRGGIGYTF. CDR3 nucleotide sequence: TGTGCCAGCAGTCCCCGGGGAGGGATCGGCTACACCTTC. This chain uses TRBV6-5 with TRBJ1-2; D call uncertain. The V gene's germline CDR1 is MNHEY and CDR2 SVGAGI. This CDR3 has 13 amino acids. V lost 5 bases, J lost 8 bases, and 15 bases lay in between.

This sequence joins TRBV20-1 and TRBJ2-7, with 8 bases matching TRBD1. The V and J ends lost 3 bases and 5 bases, in that order; junction bases with no gene match: 9. This CDR3 contains 14 residues. The germline CDR1 and CDR2 sequences are DFQATT and SNEGSKA (reference sequence). CDR3 in DNA: TGCAGTGCTAGTCCCCGACAGGGGCCCCACGAGCAGTACTTC. Protein: CSASPRQGPHEQYF.

The CDR3 DNA reads as TGTGCCATCAGTGAGTTGGACAGCCCTAACTATGGCTACACCTTC. Amino acids: CAISELDSPNYGYTF. This sequence joins TRBV10-3 and TRBJ1-2, with D perhaps matching TRBD1 (6 bases). Germline loops: CDR1 ENHRY, CDR2 SYGVKD. The CDR3 runs 15 residues. V lost 1 base to trimming and J lost 0 bases, with 9 bases between them.

This clone showed up just once. The chain uses TRBV6-5 and TRBJ1-1; D is uncertain. Trimming stripped 2 bases from V and 3 bases from J, with 13 bases between. This CDR3 is built from 15 residues. Looked up from germline, CDR1 is MNHEY and CDR2 is SVGAGI. The CDR3 sequence: CASSYESRRHTEAFF. The CDR3 nucleotides are TGTGCCAGCAGTTACGAGTCCCGCAGGCACACTGAAGCTTTCTTT.

V gene TRBV2 combines with J gene TRBJ2-3, with a tentative D call TRBD2 (6 bases). Germline loops: CDR1 SNHLY, CDR2 FYNNEI. V was trimmed by 4 bases and J by 1 base, leaving 15 bases between them. The CDR3 is made up of 16 amino acids. The CDR3, as DNA: TGTGCCAGCAGTGTTTACGGGGGAACAGGCACAGATACGCAGTATTTT. It specifies CASSVYGGTGTDTQYF.

V gene TRBV6-4 combines with J gene TRBJ1-5; 10 bases agree with TRBD1. In germline, CDR1 is MRHNA, CDR2 SNTAGT. This CDR3 region has 18 residues. The junction had 15 bases not matched to a gene; V was cut back by 7 bases and J by 3 bases. The CDR3 DNA is TGTGCCAGCACCGGGACAGGGGCAAGGTTGGCCCTCAATCAGCCCCAGCATTTT. Its protein is CASTGTGARLALNQPQHF.

Ten or more counts support this clone. The V call is TRBV25-1, the J call TRBJ1-3; maybe TRBD1 (5 bases). The CDR3 covers 12 residues. Per the germline V gene, CDR1 is MGHDK and CDR2 is SYGVNS. Trimming shortened V by 6 bases and J by 8 bases, and 11 bases separated the two germline ends. The CDR3 reads CASRPPGDTIYF. The CDR3 DNA sequence: TGTGCCAGCAGGCCCCCGGGGGACACCATATATTTT.

This clone appeared a few times. The gene calls are TRBV5-5 and TRBJ1-2; a possible D gene is TRBD1 (5 bases). CDR3 size: 17 residues. Trimming removed 4 bases at V and 2 bases at J, with 21 bases between. Per germline, CDR1 SGHKS and CDR2 YYEKEE (reference sequence). DNA for the CDR3: TGTGCCAGCAGCCTCCGGGAGACAGTCGGTATGAACTATGGCTACACCTTC. This codes for CASSLRETVGMNYGYTF.